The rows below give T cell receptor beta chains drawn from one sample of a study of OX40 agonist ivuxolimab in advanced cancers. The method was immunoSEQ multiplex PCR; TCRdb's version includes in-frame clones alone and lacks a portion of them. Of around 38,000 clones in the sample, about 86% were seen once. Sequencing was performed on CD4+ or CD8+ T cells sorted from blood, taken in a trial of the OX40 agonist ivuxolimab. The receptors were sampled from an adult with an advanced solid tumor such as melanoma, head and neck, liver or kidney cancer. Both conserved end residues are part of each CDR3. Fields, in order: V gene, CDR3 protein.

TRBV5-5,CASISRDRGYEQYF
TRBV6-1,CASSVWGRREKLFF
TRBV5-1,CASSLVLVGEGEQFF
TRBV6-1,CASSGRTGTNEKLFF
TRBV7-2,CASSLGAVQQFF
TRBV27,CASSLKSSGMYEQYF
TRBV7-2,CASSLADSYNEQFF
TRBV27,CASSSGTSGKNEQFF
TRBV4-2,CASSQVAPRETQYF
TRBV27,CASSITGIGNTEAFF
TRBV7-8,CASSTFPPGDEKLFF
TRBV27,CASSLRGTGNTEAFF
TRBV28,CASKVYGDSNQPQHF
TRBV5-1,CASRSSAGELFF
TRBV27,CASSLSKGDNPMMGAFF
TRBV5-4,CASSGTGAYGYTF